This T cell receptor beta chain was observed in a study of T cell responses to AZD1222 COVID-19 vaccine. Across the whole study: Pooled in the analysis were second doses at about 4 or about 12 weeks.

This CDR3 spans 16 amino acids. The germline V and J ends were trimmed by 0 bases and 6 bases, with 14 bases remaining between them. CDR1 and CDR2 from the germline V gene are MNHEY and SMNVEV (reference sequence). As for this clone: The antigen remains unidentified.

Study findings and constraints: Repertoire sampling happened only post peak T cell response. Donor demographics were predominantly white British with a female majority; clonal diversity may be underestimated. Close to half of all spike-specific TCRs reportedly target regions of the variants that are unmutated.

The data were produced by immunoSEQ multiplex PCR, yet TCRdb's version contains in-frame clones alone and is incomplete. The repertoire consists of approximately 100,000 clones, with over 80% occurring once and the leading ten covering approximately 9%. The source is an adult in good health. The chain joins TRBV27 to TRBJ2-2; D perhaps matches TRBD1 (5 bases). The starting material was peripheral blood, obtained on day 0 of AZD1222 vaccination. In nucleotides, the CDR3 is TGTGCCAGCAGTTTATCGCGACAGCAAAAAGCCGGGGAGCTGTTTTTT. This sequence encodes CASSLSRQQKAGELFF.